This T cell receptor beta chain is from a study of blood T cells in healthy people across ages. Each individual donor underwent a draw of roughly 10 milliliters of peripheral blood. A second PCR of roughly 7 to 11 cycles used a sample-barcoded 5' primer and a J-beta primer mix. TCRdb recomputed calls from the 5' RACE reads with MiXCR, one row per CDR3 protein. The data show some 940,000 distinct CDR3 sequences, roughly 29% seen once. This clonotype has just a few counts. Its antigen remains unknown. Whole-study findings and limits: Comparison with aged donors showed that long-lived donors had more naive CD4+ cells and higher diversity. Age showed a roughly linear inverse relationship with TCR beta diversity per million T cells.

The data were also submitted as part of a second study, on T cells of mothers and their children. As reported in that work: The study found slightly higher but non-significant overlap in related versus unrelated mother-child pairs.

The receptor was isolated from a woman in her forties in good health. The sample comprised blood.

CDR3: CASSLRIGEQFF. The DNA of the CDR3 is TGTGCCAGCAGCTTAAGGATAGGTGAGCAGTTCTTC. The V and J genes are TRBV7-2 and TRBJ2-1, with unresolved D. Germline V gene data show CDR1 as SGHTA and CDR2 as FQGNSA. The CDR3 extends over 12 amino acids. With 2 bases removed from V and 9 bases from J, the gap between germline ends came to 8 bases. The entire variable domain, with the rest obtained from reference TRBV7-2 and TRBJ2-1, is as follows: GAGVSQSPSNKVTEKGKDVELRCDPISGHTALYWYRQSLGQGLEFLIYFQGNSAPDKSGLPSDRFSAERTGGSVSTLTIQRTQQEDSAVYLCASSLRIGEQFFGPGTRLTVL.